This is a list of T cell receptor beta chains from one sample in a study of cytomegalovirus exposure and HLA in healthy donors. Generated by immunoSEQ multiplex PCR, the TCRdb table keeps only in-frame clones and is missing some. The sample carries more than 70,000 clones, 90% to 96% recorded once. Input material: PBMCs. The source of these receptors is a man younger than 35 in good health and CMV-seropositive. Both conserved end residues are part of each CDR3. D genes are given only for firm matches. Clone size appears in some rows only: once, few, many, or a class for an expanded clone.

>NA|TRBV6-5|TRBJ2-2|NA
CASSIPQGKLFF
TGTGCCAGCAGTATTCCCCAGGGGAAGCTGTTTTTT
>NA|TRBV5-1|TRBJ2-5|NA
CASSLDGNQETQYF
TGCGCCAGCAGCTTGGACGGGAACCAAGAGACCCAGTACTTC
>NA|TRBV18|TRBJ1-3|NA
CASSENDRLSGNTIYF
TGTGCCAGCTCTGAAAACGACAGGCTCTCTGGAAACACCATATATTTT
>NA|TRBV6-5|TRBJ1-3|NA
CASTGGSSGNTIYF
TGTGCCAGCACTGGCGGAAGCTCTGGAAACACCATATATTTT
>NA|TRBV9|TRBJ2-5|NA
CASSVDPGGAETQYF
TGTGCCAGCAGCGTAGACCCCGGAGGGGCGGAGACCCAGTACTTC
>NA|TRBV7-9|TRBJ2-3|NA
CASSSGTGSNTDTQYF
TGTGCCAGCAGCTCCGGCACCGGGAGTAACACAGATACGCAGTATTTT
>NA|TRBV10-1|TRBJ1-1|NA
CASSDPDTPEAFF
TGCGCCAGCAGTGACCCGGACACCCCTGAAGCTTTCTTT
>NA|TRBV21-1|TRBJ2-3|NA
CAIPILAGCLDTQYF
TGTGCCATCCCGATACTAGCGGGGTGTCTAGATACGCAGTATTTT
>NA|TRBV9|TRBJ2-2|NA
CASSSWTVTGELFF
TGTGCCAGCAGCTCTTGGACTGTTACCGGGGAGCTGTTTTTT
>NA|TRBV19|TRBJ1-3|NA
CASSMGAFSGNTIYF
TGTGCCAGTAGTATGGGAGCATTTTCTGGAAACACCATATATTTT
>NA|TRBV29-1|TRBJ2-2|NA
CSALVRGDTGELFF
TGCAGCGCCCTGGTCAGGGGGGACACCGGGGAGCTGTTTTTT
>TRBD1|TRBV27|TRBJ1-5|NA
CASSPRTGLSNQPQHF
TGTGCCAGCAGTCCCCGGACAGGACTCTCCAATCAGCCCCAGCATTTT
>NA|TRBV10-3|TRBJ2-5|NA
CAISEGLQETQYF
TGTGCCATCAGTGAGGGACTTCAAGAGACCCAGTACTTC
>TRBD1|TRBV14|TRBJ1-3|few
CASRRQGDTIYF
TGTGCCAGCAGGCGACAGGGAGACACCATATATTTT
>NA|TRBV4-2|TRBJ2-3|NA
CASSPILSGSDTQYF
TGTGCCAGCAGCCCCATCCTGAGCGGTTCAGATACGCAGTATTTT
>NA|TRBV6-5|TRBJ1-1|NA
CASSYSGGEAEAFF
TGTGCCAGCAGTTACTCAGGAGGGGAGGCTGAAGCTTTCTTT
>NA|TRBV5-1|TRBJ1-1|NA
CASSLERENTEAFF
TGCGCCAGCAGCCTCGAGCGGGAGAACACTGAAGCTTTCTTT
>NA|TRBV13|TRBJ2-7|few
CASSLGQTYEQYF
TGTGCCAGCAGCCTGGGACAAACCTACGAGCAGTACTTC
>NA|TRBV18|TRBJ2-7|NA
CASSPVGFSYEQYF
TGTGCCAGCTCACCAGTTGGCTTCTCCTACGAGCAGTACTTC
>NA|TRBV6-5|TRBJ2-1|NA
CASTQGSSYNEQFF
TGTGCCAGCACTCAGGGTTCGTCCTACAATGAGCAGTTCTTC
>TRBD1|TRBV5-1|TRBJ1-5|NA
CASSLDGQGFGQPQHF
TGCGCCAGCAGCTTGGATGGACAGGGGTTTGGTCAGCCCCAGCATTTT
>NA|TRBV6-1|TRBJ1-1|NA
CASSLGMNTEAFF
TGTGCCAGCAGCCTCGGTATGAACACTGAAGCTTTCTTT
>TRBD2|TRBV5-1|TRBJ2-1|once
CASSLSAGGPISYNEQFF
TGCGCCAGCAGCTTGTCCGCGGGAGGGCCTATCTCCTACAATGAGCAGTTCTTC
>NA|TRBV15|TRBJ2-1|NA
CATSAQGPRGYEQFF
TGTGCCACCAGCGCCCAGGGACCCCGGGGGTATGAGCAGTTCTTC
>TRBD2|TRBV7-9|TRBJ2-7|NA
CASIGTSGGLYEQYF
TGTGCCAGCATCGGGACTAGCGGAGGCCTCTACGAGCAGTACTTC
>NA|TRBV27|TRBJ2-7|NA
CASSSKRVAGEQYF
TGTGCCAGCAGTTCTAAAAGGGTTGCGGGCGAGCAGTACTTC
>NA|TRBV4-1|TRBJ2-3|NA
CASSQTGITDTQYF
TGCGCCAGCAGCCAGACCGGGATCACAGATACGCAGTATTTT
>TRBD1|TRBV19|TRBJ1-5|NA
CASMRTGNQPQHF
TGTGCCAGTATGAGGACAGGGAATCAGCCCCAGCATTTT
>NA|TRBV4-1|TRBJ1-2|NA
CASSPAWGDYGYTF
TGCGCCAGCAGCCCCGCGTGGGGAGACTATGGCTACACCTTC
>NA|TRBV7-9|TRBJ1-1|NA
CASSRGSTEAFF
TGTGCCAGCAGTAGGGGTTCCACTGAAGCTTTCTTT
>NA|TRBV10-1|TRBJ2-2|NA
CASGRGTGELFF
TGCGCCAGCGGGAGGGGGACCGGGGAGCTGTTTTTT
>TRBD1|TRBV19|TRBJ2-2|NA
CATFKGTGNTGELFF
TGTGCCACTTTTAAGGGGACAGGGAACACCGGGGAGCTGTTTTTT
>TRBD1|TRBV5-4|TRBJ1-2|NA
CASSFKGAGGGYTF
TGTGCCAGCAGCTTTAAGGGGGCCGGCGGTGGCTACACCTTC
>NA|TRBV10-3|TRBJ2-5|NA
CATMPGILQETQYF
TGTGCCACCATGCCGGGAATTTTACAAGAGACCCAGTACTTC
>NA|TRBV27|TRBJ2-2|few
CASSRLGSRTGELFF
TGTGCCAGCAGCCGCCTAGGGAGCAGAACCGGGGAGCTGTTTTTT
>NA|TRBV6-1|TRBJ1-2|NA
CASILGGDYGYTF
TGTGCCAGCATTTTAGGCGGTGACTATGGCTACACCTTC
>TRBD2|TRBV27|TRBJ2-3|NA
CASSSTGAGVDTQYF
TGTGCCAGCAGTTCCACGGGAGCGGGAGTGGATACGCAGTATTTT
>TRBD1|TRBV4-1|TRBJ1-1|NA
CASSLTGAMSTEAFF
TGCGCCAGCAGCCTGACAGGGGCTATGAGCACTGAAGCTTTCTTT
>NA|TRBV4-1|TRBJ2-7|NA
CASSHPTSGEQYF
TGCGCCAGCAGCCACCCGACTAGTGGCGAGCAGTACTTC
>NA|TRBV29-1|TRBJ2-5|NA
CSVRDGQETQYF
TGCAGCGTCCGTGACGGGCAAGAGACCCAGTACTTC
>NA|TRBV27|TRBJ2-1|NA
CASSSRLSYNEQFF
TGTGCCAGCAGTTCGCGGCTGTCCTACAATGAGCAGTTCTTC
>TRBD1|TRBV4-1|TRBJ2-7|NA
CASTPGQGAYEQYF
TGCGCCAGCACTCCGGGACAGGGGGCCTACGAGCAGTACTTC
>NA|TRBV27|TRBJ2-7|NA
CASSLTRDITYEQYF
TGTGCCAGCAGCCTGACCCGGGACATAACGTACGAGCAGTACTTC
>TRBD1|TRBV30|TRBJ1-3|NA
CACDRDSGNTIYF
TGTGCCTGCGACAGGGACTCTGGAAACACCATATATTTT
>NA|TRBV11-1|TRBJ2-2|NA
CASSLLVFGLTGELFF
TGTGCCAGCAGCTTACTGGTCTTCGGACTCACCGGGGAGCTGTTTTTT
>NA|TRBV29-1|TRBJ1-1|NA
CSVEDLGGMNTEAFF
TGCAGCGTTGAAGATCTCGGGGGGATGAACACTGAAGCTTTCTTT
>NA|TRBV9|TRBJ2-1|NA
CASSVGGLGPPYNEQFF
TGTGCCAGCAGCGTAGGGGGACTCGGACCCCCCTACAATGAGCAGTTCTTC
>NA|TRBV11-3|TRBJ1-1|NA
CASSPTKGGPEAFF
TGTGCCAGCAGCCCAACCAAGGGGGGGCCTGAAGCTTTCTTT
>NA|TRBV5-8|TRBJ1-2|NA
CASSFDPGLLLYTF
TGTGCCAGCAGCTTTGATCCGGGACTCCTCCTCTACACCTTC
>NA|TRBV19|TRBJ2-7|NA
CASATFFSSQGSEQYF
TGTGCCAGTGCAACCTTCTTCAGTTCTCAGGGATCCGAGCAGTACTTC
>NA|TRBV9|TRBJ2-7|NA
CASSVGSGYLDEQYF
TGTGCCAGCAGCGTAGGTTCGGGGTACTTGGACGAGCAGTACTTC
>TRBD2|TRBV2|TRBJ2-1|NA
CASSRRSGTSEYNEQFF
TGTGCCAGCAGTCGAAGATCAGGGACTAGCGAATACAATGAGCAGTTCTTC
>TRBD1|TRBV27|TRBJ1-2|NA
CASSLNMGQGILVGGYTF
TGTGCCAGCAGTTTAAATATGGGACAGGGGATACTAGTAGGTGGCTACACCTTC
>TRBD1|TRBV30|TRBJ1-2|NA
CAWSGWDPRGVYGYTF
TGTGCCTGGAGTGGTTGGGATCCCAGGGGGGTCTATGGCTACACCTTC
>NA|TRBV4-1|TRBJ2-7|NA
CASSQMAVGYEQYF
TGCGCCAGCAGCCAAATGGCAGTTGGCTACGAGCAGTACTTC